These 9 T cell receptor beta chains share one sample of origin, sequenced in a study of CXCR3-negative and CXCR3-positive naive CD8 T cells. These receptors have no identified antigens. The libraries of TRB cDNA were constructed through 5' RACE using UMI labels. TCRdb reprocessed the 5' RACE reads and reports one entry per CDR3 protein, with no DNA. The table lists tens of thousands of distinct CDR3 sequences, with roughly 0.73% in the top ten. Study-wide points: For CXCR3-positive naive cells, TRB CDR3s were more hydrophobic than those of CXCR3-negative naive cells.

The specimen was naive CXCR3+ CD8+ T cells from blood. Specified subset: CD45RO-CCR7+CD27+CD95- naive CD8+ T cells expressing CXCR3 (TNR3+). These receptor sequences come from a human donor in good health. Some clones in this sample may be carry-over from other donors' samples.

This chain uses TRBV4-2 with TRBJ1-4; the D gene TCRdb calls, TRBD1, cannot be checked with no DNA. Per the germline V gene, CDR1 is LGHNA and CDR2 is YNFKEQ. This CDR3 has 14 amino acids. The chain's CDR3 is CASSLRQENEKLFF.

The chain recombines TRBV12-3 or TRBV12-4 with TRBJ1-1. The CDR3 has 13 residues. The CDR3 is CASSFNEVNQAFF.

V and J are TRBV20-1 and TRBJ1-6; lacking DNA, the TRBD1 call made by TCRdb goes unchecked. Germline V gives CDR1 DFQATT, CDR2 SNEGSKA (reference sequence). This CDR3 region has 14 residues. CDR3: CSATLGGVGSPLHF.

The V and J genes are TRBV4-3 and TRBJ2-7; with no DNA, the TCRdb D assignment of TRBD1 cannot be verified. Germline lookup yields CDR1 LGHNA and CDR2 YSLEER. This CDR3 has 12 residues. The CDR3: CATSGTGYEQYF.

The V and J genes are TRBV7-9 and TRBJ2-3. The CDR3 consists of 12 residues. CDR1 is SEHNR, CDR2 FQNEAQ, per germline (reference sequence). The CDR3 sequence is CASSLGTDTQYF. The entire variable domain, with the rest obtained from reference TRBV7-9 and TRBJ2-3, is as follows: DTGVSQNPRHKITKRGQNVTFRCDPISEHNRLYWYRQTLGQGPEFLTYFQNEAQLEKSRLLSDRFSAERPKGSFSTLEIQRTEQGDSAMYLCASSLGTDTQYFGPGTRLTVL.

The chain joins TRBV20-1 to TRBJ2-7; TCRdb proposes TRBD1, but this gene call is untestable without DNA. Per germline, CDR1 DFQATT and CDR2 SNEGSKA (reference sequence). The CDR3 runs to 13 residues. CDR3 protein: CSARTGLSYEQYF.

The chain joins TRBV7-9 to TRBJ1-1; the TCRdb D gene call, TRBD1, has no DNA to confirm it. The CDR3 runs 16 residues. Germline loops: CDR1 SEHNR, CDR2 FQNEAQ (reference sequence). CDR3 region: CASSLGGSWMNTEAFF. Supplemented by reference TRBV7-9 and TRBJ1-1, the full variable domain reads DTGVSQNPRHKITKRGQNVTFRCDPISEHNRLYWYRQTLGQGPEFLTYFQNEAQLEKSRLLSDRFSAERPKGSFSTLEIQRTEQGDSAMYLCASSLGGSWMNTEAFFGQGTRLTVV.

The chain combines TRBV4-2 with TRBJ1-1; the D call of TRBD1 rests on TCRdb alone, since no DNA is present to check it. The germline V gene encodes CDR1 LGHNA and CDR2 YNFKEQ. The CDR3 length is 16 residues. CDR3 in amino acids: CASSHEEGTGNTEAFF.

The chain employs TRBV7-6 and TRBJ2-1; checking the TCRdb D call of TRBD1 is not possible without DNA. This CDR3 has 17 residues. From germline, CDR1 is SGHVS and CDR2 FNYEAQ. CDR3 protein: CASSLAGGLSSYNEQFF.